Detailed here is one T cell receptor (beta chain). Antigen specificity is unknown. CDR3 size: 13 residues. This sample was included in a study of T cell responses to AZD1222 COVID-19 vaccine. Looking at the study overall: Analyses pooled second doses at about 4 or about 12 weeks. General study results and limits: Two AZD1222 administrations were followed by greater Spike-specific TCR breadth and depth. White British people made up most donors, females outnumbered males, and clonal diversity was possibly underestimated.

The assay was immunoSEQ multiplex PCR, and TCRdb's table has in-frame clones only and misses some. The data show roughly 50,000 clones, with about 89% seen just once and less than 2% held by the top ten. The V call is TRBV21-1, the J call TRBJ2-7; TRBD2 reflects the table's D call only, with no check against the DNA. TRBV21-1 is given as a pseudogene. This receptor was identified in an adult in good health. This specimen consisted of peripheral blood, obtained on day 0 of AZD1222 vaccination. The DNA for the CDR3 is TGTGCCAGCAGCAAAGGACTAGGGGTCGAGCAGTACTTC. It is translated as CASSKGLGVEQYF.